These 17 T cell receptor beta chains were all obtained from the same sample, sequenced in a study of blood T cell repertoires in COVID-19. The table came from immunoSEQ multiplex PCR; TCRdb's copy has only in-frame clones and leaves some out. This sample yields some 250,000 clones, of which under 90% are seen a single time; 4.2% belongs to the top ten. Source material: peripheral blood. Receptors were obtained from a man between 60 and 75 years old with acute or convalescent COVID-19.

This sequence joins TRBV20-1 and TRBJ2-5; no clear D gene. V was clipped by 4 bases and J by 4 bases, with 4 bases between them. Looked up from germline, CDR1 is DFQATT and CDR2 is SNEGSKA (reference sequence). The CDR3 is made up of 10 amino acids. CDR3 region: CSATGETQYF. The DNA of the CDR3 is TGCAGTGCTACAGGAGAGACCCAGTACTTC.

This clone was seen once. The V and J genes are TRBV6-5 and TRBJ1-2; possible D gene TRBD1, 5 bases. The CDR3 is made up of 14 amino acids. With 0 bases removed from V and 7 bases from J, the gap between germline ends came to 12 bases. Per the germline V gene, CDR1 is MNHEY and CDR2 is SVGAGI. Written as DNA, the CDR3 is TGTGCCAGCAGTTACTCGACTCGGGGGGGTGGCTACACCTTC. Amino acid sequence: CASSYSTRGGGYTF.

The gene calls are TRBV27 and TRBJ1-2; D is possibly TRBD1 (5 bases). CDR3 size: 14 residues. Per germline, CDR1 MNHEY and CDR2 SMNVEV (reference sequence). Trimming shortened V by 5 bases and J by 6 bases, and 16 bases separated the two germline ends. The chain's CDR3 is CASSAPGVRDGYTF. As DNA, the CDR3 is TGTGCCAGCAGTGCCCCGGGGGTCAGGGATGGCTACACCTTC.

The rearrangement uses TRBV18 and TRBJ1-4; D is possibly TRBD1 (6 bases). V gave up 5 bases and J gave up 5 bases, with 15 bases separating them. CDR3 length: 15 amino acids. The germline gives CDR1 KGHSH, CDR2 LQKENI. CDR3 coding DNA: TGTGCCAGCTCAACATCCGGGACAATGAATGAAAAACTGTTTTTT. Encoded protein: CASSTSGTMNEKLFF.

The gene calls are TRBV19 and TRBJ1-5; a weak D match, TRBD1 (6 bases). Germline loops: CDR1 LNHDA, CDR2 SQIVND (reference sequence). The CDR3 consists of 18 residues. The V end lost 0 bases, the J end lost 0 bases, and 15 bases lay between the germline ends. The CDR3 region is CASSIEGHGMFSNQPQHF. In nucleotides, the CDR3 is TGTGCCAGTAGTATAGAGGGACACGGAATGTTTAGCAATCAGCCCCAGCATTTT.

The V gene is TRBV28, the J gene TRBJ2-5, with D possibly being TRBD2 (5 bases). CDR1 is MDHEN and CDR2 is SYDVKM in the germline V gene. V was clipped by 6 bases and J by 7 bases, with 21 bases between them. The CDR3 is made up of 15 amino acids. The CDR3 coding sequence is TGTGCCAGCAGCTTGAGAGGGAAGGAGGCGGGGACCCAGTACTTC. Translated, it gives CASSLRGKEAGTQYF. The whole variable domain, remainder taken from reference TRBV28 and TRBJ2-5, is DVKVTQSSRYLVKRTGEKVFLECVQDMDHENMFWYRQDPGLGLRLIYFSYDVKMKEKGDIPEGYSVSREKKERFSLILESASTNQTSMYLCASSLRGKEAGTQYFGPGTRLLVL.

Here the CDR3 DNA reads TGTGCCTGGAGTTTCGTCCCAGCTGAAGCTTTCTTT. Protein sequence: CAWSFVPAEAFF. V and J are TRBV30 and TRBJ1-1; no reliable D call. Germline V lookup: CDR1 GTSNPN, CDR2 SVGIG (reference sequence). The V gene lost 2 bases and the J gene lost 6 bases, with 10 bases spanning the gap. CDR3 length: 12 residues. Looking up the rest from reference TRBV30 and TRBJ1-1 gives the full variable domain: SQTIHQWPATLVQPVGSPLSLECTVEGTSNPNLYWYRQAAGRGLQLLFYSVGIGQISSEVPQNLSASRPQDRQFILSSKKLLLSDSGFYLCAWSFVPAEAFFGQGTRLTVV.

The gene calls are TRBV2 and TRBJ1-1, with 9 nucleotides matching TRBD1. This CDR3 comprises 15 residues. Germline V gene lookup returns CDR1 SNHLY and CDR2 FYNNEI. The V segment lost 5 bases and the J segment 1 base; nucleotides outside the gene matches: 5. The CDR3: CASSPDRGGNTEAFF. The CDR3 DNA is TGTGCCAGCAGTCCGGACAGGGGCGGGAACACTGAAGCTTTCTTT. Drawing the rest from reference TRBV2 and TRBJ1-1, the complete variable domain is EPEVTQTPSHQVTQMGQEVILRCVPISNHLYFYWYRQILGQKVEFLVSFYNNEISEKSEIFDDQFSVERPDGSNFTLKIRSTKLEDSAMYFCASSPDRGGNTEAFFGQGTRLTVV.

A few counts support this clone. The gene calls are TRBV6-5 and TRBJ2-7; 9 positions match TRBD1. The CDR3 totals 14 residues. Germline V gene sequence: CDR1 MNHEY, CDR2 SVGAGI. The junction had 6 bases not matched to a gene; V was cut back by 5 bases and J by 4 bases. CDR3 nucleotide sequence: TGTGCCAGCAGTCCCGGGACAGGGAGGTACGAGCAGTACTTC. Its translation: CASSPGTGRYEQYF.

The rearrangement joins TRBV7-9 to TRBJ1-1, with D possibly TRBD1 on 6 matching bases. This CDR3 contains 14 residues. The V gene lost 5 bases and the J gene lost 2 bases, with 12 bases spanning the gap. Germline V gene lookup returns CDR1 SEHNR and CDR2 FQNEAQ (reference sequence). The CDR3 spells CASSPARGNTEAFF. DNA of the CDR3: TGTGCCAGCAGCCCAGCCAGGGGCAACACTGAAGCTTTCTTT.

The V gene is TRBV7-2, the J gene TRBJ2-2, with 7 bases lining up with TRBD1. This CDR3 is 13 amino acids long. Germline lookup yields CDR1 SGHTA and CDR2 FQGNSA. J lost 8 bases, V lost 6 bases, and 6 bases had no gene match. This chain's CDR3 is CASRLTGAGELFF. For the CDR3, the DNA is TGTGCCAGCAGGCTTACAGGGGCTGGGGAGCTGTTTTTT.

The V call is TRBV28, the J call TRBJ2-7; D is possibly TRBD2 (6 bases). This CDR3 is 15 amino acids long. Per germline, CDR1 MDHEN and CDR2 SYDVKM. V dropped 2 bases and J dropped 0 bases, with 11 bases sitting between them. The CDR3 spells CASSLVQGGSYEQYF. For the CDR3, the DNA is TGTGCCAGCAGTTTAGTGCAGGGAGGCTCCTACGAGCAGTACTTC.

The CDR3 DNA is TGTGCCAGCAGTGCCTTAATCGAGCAGTACTTC. Protein: CASSALIEQYF. The V call is TRBV25-1, the J call TRBJ2-7, with unresolved D. This CDR3 spans 11 amino acids. Trimming stripped 4 bases from V and 6 bases from J, with 7 bases between. Germline CDR1 and CDR2: MGHDK and SYGVNS.

This clone appeared once. The V gene is TRBV2, the J gene TRBJ1-5; D gene ambiguous. CDR3 length: 16 amino acids. V was cut by 6 bases and J by 1 base, with 16 bases left in between. From germline, CDR1 is SNHLY and CDR2 FYNNEI. In nucleotides, the CDR3 is TGTGCCAGCAGCCTCTTTCCGCCCCGGAGCAATCAGCCCCAGCATTTT. Residues: CASSLFPPRSNQPQHF.

The V and J genes are TRBV7-8 and TRBJ1-6, with 7 bases lining up with TRBD1. CDR1 SGHVS and CDR2 FQNEAQ come from the germline V gene. V lost 4 bases, J lost 9 bases, and 6 bases stayed unmatched. The CDR3 runs 14 residues. The DNA for the CDR3 is TGTGCCAGCAGCTCTACCAGGGGGGCTTCACCCCTCCACTTT. Residues: CASSSTRGASPLHF.

The chain links TRBV7-9 to TRBJ1-1; TRBD1 matches at 9 bases. V lost 5 bases to trimming and J lost 2 bases; unmatched junction nucleotides: 9. Germline CDR1 reads SEHNR; CDR2 reads FQNEAQ (reference sequence). The CDR3 loop spans 16 amino acids. CDR3 amino acids: CASSKGQGKVNTEAFF. CDR3 coding DNA: TGTGCCAGCAGCAAGGGACAGGGAAAGGTCAACACTGAAGCTTTCTTT. The complete variable domain, with remaining parts taken from reference TRBV7-9 and TRBJ1-1, reads DTGVSQNPRHKITKRGQNVTFRCDPISEHNRLYWYRQTLGQGPEFLTYFQNEAQLEKSRLLSDRFSAERPKGSFSTLEIQRTEQGDSAMYLCASSKGQGKVNTEAFFGQGTRLTVV.

This rearrangement joins TRBV7-3 to TRBJ2-2; 11 positions agree with TRBD2. The CDR3 is 17 amino acids. The V gene's germline CDR1 is SGHTA and CDR2 FQGTGA. V gave up 1 base and J gave up 8 bases; unmatched junction bases: 9. CDR3 nucleotides: TGTGCCAGCAGCTTAAGTCTAGCGGGAGGTCTCCGGGGGGAGCTGTTTTTT. It specifies CASSLSLAGGLRGELFF. Full variable domain (remainder filled in from reference TRBV7-3 and TRBJ2-2): GAGVSQTPSNKVTEKGKYVELRCDPISGHTALYWYRQSLGQGPEFLIYFQGTGAADDSGLPNDRFFAVRPEGSVSTLKIQRTERGDSAVYLCASSLSLAGGLRGELFFGEGSRLTVL.